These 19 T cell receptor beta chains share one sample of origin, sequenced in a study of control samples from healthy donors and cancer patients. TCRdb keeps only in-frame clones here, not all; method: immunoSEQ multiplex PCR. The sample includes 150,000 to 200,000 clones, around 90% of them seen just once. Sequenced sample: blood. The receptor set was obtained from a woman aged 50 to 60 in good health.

The CDR3 region is CASSSYTLLSAEAFF. The CDR3 DNA sequence: TGTGCCAGCAGCTCATACACCCTCTTGTCCGCTGAAGCTTTCTTT. The chain employs TRBV27 and TRBJ1-1; D is uncertain. Trimming pared 6 bases from V and 6 bases from J, leaving 20 bases between. CDR3 length: 15 residues. Per the germline V gene, CDR1 is MNHEY and CDR2 is SMNVEV (reference sequence).

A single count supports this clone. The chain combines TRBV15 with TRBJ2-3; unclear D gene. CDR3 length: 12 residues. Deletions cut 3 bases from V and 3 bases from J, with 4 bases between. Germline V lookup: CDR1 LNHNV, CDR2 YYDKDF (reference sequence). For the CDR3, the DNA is TGTGCCACCAGCAGGAGGACAGATACGCAGTATTTT. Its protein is CATSRRTDTQYF.

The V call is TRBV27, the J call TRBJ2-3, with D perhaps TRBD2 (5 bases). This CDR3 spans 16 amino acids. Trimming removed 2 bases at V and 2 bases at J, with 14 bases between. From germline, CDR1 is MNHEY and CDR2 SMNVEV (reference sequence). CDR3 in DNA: TGTGCCAGCAGTTTAACGGACTCACCAACCACAGATACGCAGTATTTT. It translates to CASSLTDSPTTDTQYF.

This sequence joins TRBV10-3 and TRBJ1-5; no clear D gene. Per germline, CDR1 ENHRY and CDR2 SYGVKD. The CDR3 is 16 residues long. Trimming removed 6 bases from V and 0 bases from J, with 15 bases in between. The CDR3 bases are TGTGCCATCAGCCTCGGTATGAAGCATAGCAATCAGCCCCAGCATTTT. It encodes CAISLGMKHSNQPQHF.

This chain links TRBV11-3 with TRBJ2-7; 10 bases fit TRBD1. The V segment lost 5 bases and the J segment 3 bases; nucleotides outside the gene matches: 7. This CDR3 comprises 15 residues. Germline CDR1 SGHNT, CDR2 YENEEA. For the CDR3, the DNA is TGTGCCAGCAGCATCAAGGGACAGGGGAGCTACGAGCAGTACTTC. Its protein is CASSIKGQGSYEQYF.

The CDR3 DNA is TGTGCCAGCAGTGGGGGAGGGGTAGGACAGCCCCAGCATTTT. Protein product: CASSGGGVGQPQHF. The rearrangement uses TRBV2 and TRBJ1-5; maybe TRBD1 (5 bases). This CDR3 is 14 amino acids long. Germline CDR1 SNHLY, CDR2 FYNNEI. Trimming stripped 4 bases from V and 7 bases from J, with 14 bases between.

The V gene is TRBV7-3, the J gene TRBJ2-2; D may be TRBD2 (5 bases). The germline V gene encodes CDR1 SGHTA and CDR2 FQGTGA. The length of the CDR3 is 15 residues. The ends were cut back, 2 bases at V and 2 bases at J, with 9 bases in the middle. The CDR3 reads CASSLSGINTGELFF. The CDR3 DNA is TGTGCCAGCAGCTTATCCGGGATCAACACCGGGGAGCTGTTTTTT.

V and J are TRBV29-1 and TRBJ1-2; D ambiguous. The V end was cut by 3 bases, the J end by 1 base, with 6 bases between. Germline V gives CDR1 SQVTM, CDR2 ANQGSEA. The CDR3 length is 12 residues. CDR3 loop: CSVDTGNYGYTF. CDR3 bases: TGCAGCGTTGATACTGGTAACTATGGCTACACCTTC.

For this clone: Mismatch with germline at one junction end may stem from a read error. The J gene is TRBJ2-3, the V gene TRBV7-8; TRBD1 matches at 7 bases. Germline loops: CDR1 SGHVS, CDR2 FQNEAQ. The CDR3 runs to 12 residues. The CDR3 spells CASSPVGGTGDF. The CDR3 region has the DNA TGTGCCAGCAGCCCAGTAGGGGGCACCGGGGATTTT.

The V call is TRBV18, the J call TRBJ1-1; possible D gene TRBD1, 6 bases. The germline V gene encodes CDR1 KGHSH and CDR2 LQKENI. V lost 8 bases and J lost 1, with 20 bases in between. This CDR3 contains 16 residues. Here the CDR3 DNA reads TGTGCCAGCAACCCTCAGGGGCTCATGCGGAACACTGAAGCTTTCTTT. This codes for CASNPQGLMRNTEAFF.

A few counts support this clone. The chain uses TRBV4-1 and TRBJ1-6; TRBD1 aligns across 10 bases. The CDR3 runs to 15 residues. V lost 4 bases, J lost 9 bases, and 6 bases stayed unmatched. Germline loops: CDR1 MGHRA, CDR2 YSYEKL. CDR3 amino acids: CASSPLRTGGSPLHF. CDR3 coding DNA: TGCGCCAGCAGCCCCCTGAGGACAGGGGGTTCACCCCTCCACTTT.

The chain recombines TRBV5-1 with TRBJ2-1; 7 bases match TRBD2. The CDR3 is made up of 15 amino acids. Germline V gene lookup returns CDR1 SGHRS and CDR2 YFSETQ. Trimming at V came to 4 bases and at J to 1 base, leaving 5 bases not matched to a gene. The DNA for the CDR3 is TGCGCCAGCAGCCCGCAGCGGGAATCCTACAATGAGCAGTTCTTC. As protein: CASSPQRESYNEQFF.

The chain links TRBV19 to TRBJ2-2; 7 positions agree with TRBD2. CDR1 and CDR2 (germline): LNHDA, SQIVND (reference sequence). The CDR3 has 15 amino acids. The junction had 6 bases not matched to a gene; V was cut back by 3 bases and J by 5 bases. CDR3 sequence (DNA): TGTGCCAGTAGTATCACCCATAGCGGGACCGGGGAGCTGTTTTTT. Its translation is CASSITHSGTGELFF.

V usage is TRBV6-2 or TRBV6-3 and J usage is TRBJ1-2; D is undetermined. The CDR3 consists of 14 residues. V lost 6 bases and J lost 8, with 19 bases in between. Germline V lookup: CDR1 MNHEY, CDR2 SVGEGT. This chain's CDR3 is CASSPGGQAGGYTF. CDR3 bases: TGTGCCAGCAGCCCCGGAGGGCAGGCCGGAGGCTACACCTTC.

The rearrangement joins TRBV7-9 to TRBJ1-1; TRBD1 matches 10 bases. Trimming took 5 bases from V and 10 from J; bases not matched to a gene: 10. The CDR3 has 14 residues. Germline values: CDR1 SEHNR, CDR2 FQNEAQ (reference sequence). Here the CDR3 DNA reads TGTGCCAGCAGCCATACCGGGACAGGGGCGGGAGCTTTCTTT. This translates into CASSHTGTGAGAFF.

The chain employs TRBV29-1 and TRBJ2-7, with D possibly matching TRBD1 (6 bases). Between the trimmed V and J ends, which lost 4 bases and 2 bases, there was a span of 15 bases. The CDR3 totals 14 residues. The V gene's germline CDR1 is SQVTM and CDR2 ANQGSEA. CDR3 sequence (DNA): TGCAGCGTTGCGAGGGGCAGGGGAGCCTACGAGCAGTACTTC. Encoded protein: CSVARGRGAYEQYF.

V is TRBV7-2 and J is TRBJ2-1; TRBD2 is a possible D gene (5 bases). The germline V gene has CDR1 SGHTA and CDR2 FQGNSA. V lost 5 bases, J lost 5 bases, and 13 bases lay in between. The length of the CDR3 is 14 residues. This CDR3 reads CASSQPPSHNEQFF. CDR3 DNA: TGTGCCAGCAGCCAACCTCCTAGCCACAATGAGCAGTTCTTC.

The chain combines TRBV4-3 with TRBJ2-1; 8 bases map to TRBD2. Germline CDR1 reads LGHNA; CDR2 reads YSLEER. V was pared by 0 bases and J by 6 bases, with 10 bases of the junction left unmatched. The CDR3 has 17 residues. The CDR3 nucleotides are TGCGCCAGCAGCCAAGAAAGGTACCAGCGGGGGCCCAATGAGCAGTTCTTC. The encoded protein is CASSQERYQRGPNEQFF.

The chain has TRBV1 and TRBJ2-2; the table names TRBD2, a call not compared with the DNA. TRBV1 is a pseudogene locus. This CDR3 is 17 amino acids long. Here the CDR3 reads CTSSQDSREGETGELFF. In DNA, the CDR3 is TGCACCAGCAGCCAAGATAGCCGGGAGGGAGAGACCGGGGAGCTGTTTTTT.